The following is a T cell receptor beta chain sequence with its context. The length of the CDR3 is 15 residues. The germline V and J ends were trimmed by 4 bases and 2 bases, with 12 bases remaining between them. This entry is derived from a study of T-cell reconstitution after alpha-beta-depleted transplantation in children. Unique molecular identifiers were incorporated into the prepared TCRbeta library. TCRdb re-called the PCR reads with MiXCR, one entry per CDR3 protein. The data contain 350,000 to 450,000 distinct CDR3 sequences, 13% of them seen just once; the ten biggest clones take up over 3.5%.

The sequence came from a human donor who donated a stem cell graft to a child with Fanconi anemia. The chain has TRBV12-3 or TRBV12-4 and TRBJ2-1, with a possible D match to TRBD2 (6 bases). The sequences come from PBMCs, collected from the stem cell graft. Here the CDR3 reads CASSSTRPTYNEQFF. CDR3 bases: TGTGCCAGCAGTTCGACTAGGCCGACCTACAATGAGCAGTTCTTC.